Given below is one T cell receptor beta chain in context. In germline, CDR1 is SNHLY, CDR2 FYNNEI. The germline V and J ends were trimmed by 6 bases and 2 bases, with 2 bases remaining between them. CDR3 length equals 11 residues. The record originates from a study of radiotherapy plus CTLA-4 blockade in lung cancer. This table comes from immunoSEQ multiplex PCR, and its TCRdb copy is limited to in-frame clones, with some not included. The sample has more than 90,000 clones; more than 65% are singletons. The TCR originated in a human donor with non-small cell lung cancer that progressed on radiotherapy plus ipilimumab. Some clones in this sample may be carry-over from other donors' samples. This chain joins TRBV2 and TRBJ2-1; D not resolved. The starting material was peripheral blood, obtained from a patient treated with radiotherapy plus ipilimumab. The DNA for the CDR3 is TGTGCCAGCAGCCCCTACAATGAGCAGTTCTTC. Translated, it gives CASSPYNEQFF.